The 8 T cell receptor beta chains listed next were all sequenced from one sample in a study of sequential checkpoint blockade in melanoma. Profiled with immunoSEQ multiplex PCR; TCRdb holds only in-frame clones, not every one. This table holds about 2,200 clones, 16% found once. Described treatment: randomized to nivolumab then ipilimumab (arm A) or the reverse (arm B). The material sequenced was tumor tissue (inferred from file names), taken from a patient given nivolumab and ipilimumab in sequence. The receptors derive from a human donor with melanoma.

CDR3 bases: TGTGCCAGTAGTCTGCAGTACAATGAGCAGTTCTTC. Protein product: CASSLQYNEQFF. V gene TRBV19 combines with J gene TRBJ2-1; D is undetermined. The CDR3 runs 12 residues. V lost 5 bases and J 4 bases, leaving 6 bases between the germline ends. Per the germline V gene, CDR1 is LNHDA and CDR2 is SQIVND (reference sequence).

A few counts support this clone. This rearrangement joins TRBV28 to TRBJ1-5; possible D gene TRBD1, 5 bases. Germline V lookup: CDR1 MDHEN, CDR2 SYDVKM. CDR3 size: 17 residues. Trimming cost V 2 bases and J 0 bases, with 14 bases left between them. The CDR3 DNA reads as TGTGCCAGCAGTTTACGCTACAGGAGCCATAGCAATCAGCCCCAGCATTTT. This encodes CASSLRYRSHSNQPQHF.

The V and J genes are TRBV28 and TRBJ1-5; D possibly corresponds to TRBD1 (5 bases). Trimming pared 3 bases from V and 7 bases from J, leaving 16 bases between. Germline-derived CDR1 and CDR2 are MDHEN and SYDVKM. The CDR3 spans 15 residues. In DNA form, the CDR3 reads TGTGCCAGCAGTTTTGGGCAGGGATTTCGCCAGCCCCAGCATTTT. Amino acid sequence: CASSFGQGFRQPQHF.

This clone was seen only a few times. CDR3 residues: CASSVESGVDTGELFF. DNA of the CDR3: TGTGCCAGCAGCGTAGAAAGCGGGGTCGACACCGGGGAGCTGTTTTTT. This chain joins TRBV9 and TRBJ2-2, with 7 bases fitting TRBD2. CDR3 length: 16 residues. With 0 bases clipped from V and 3 bases from J, the junction kept 5 bases outside the gene matches. From germline, CDR1 is SGDLS and CDR2 YYNGEE.

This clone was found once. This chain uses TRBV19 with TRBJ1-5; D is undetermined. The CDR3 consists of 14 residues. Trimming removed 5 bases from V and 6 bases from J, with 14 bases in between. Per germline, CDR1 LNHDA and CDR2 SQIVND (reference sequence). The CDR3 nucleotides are TGTGCCAGTAGTGCCTTAGGGTTGGGTCAGCCCCAGCATTTT. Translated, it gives CASSALGLGQPQHF. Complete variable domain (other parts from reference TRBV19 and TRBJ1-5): DGGITQSPKYLFRKEGQNVTLSCEQNLNHDAMYWYRQDPGQGLRLIYYSQIVNDFQKGDIAEGYSVSREKKESFPLTVTSAQKNPTAFYLCASSALGLGQPQHFGDGTRLSIL.

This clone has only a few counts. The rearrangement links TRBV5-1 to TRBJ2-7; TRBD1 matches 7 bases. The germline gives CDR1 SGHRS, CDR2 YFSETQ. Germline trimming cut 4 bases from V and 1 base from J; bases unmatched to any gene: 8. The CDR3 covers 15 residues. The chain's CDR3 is CASSVSGGWSYEQYF. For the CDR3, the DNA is TGCGCCAGCAGCGTATCAGGGGGTTGGTCCTACGAGCAGTACTTC.

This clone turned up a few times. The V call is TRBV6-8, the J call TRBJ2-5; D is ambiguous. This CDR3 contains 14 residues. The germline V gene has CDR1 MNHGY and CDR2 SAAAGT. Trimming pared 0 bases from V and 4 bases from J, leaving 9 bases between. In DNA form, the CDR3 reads TGTGCCAGCAGTTACTCCCGTTGGACAGAGACCCAGTACTTC. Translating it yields CASSYSRWTETQYF.

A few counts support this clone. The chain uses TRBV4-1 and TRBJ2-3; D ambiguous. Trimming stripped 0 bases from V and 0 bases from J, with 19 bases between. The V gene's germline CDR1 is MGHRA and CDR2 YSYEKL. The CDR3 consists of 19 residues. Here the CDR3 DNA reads TGCGCCAGCAGCCAAGATAAGGCCCAGCCAAGACCTAGCACAGATACGCAGTATTTT. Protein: CASSQDKAQPRPSTDTQYF.